These 8 T cell receptor beta chains were all obtained from the same sample, sequenced in a study of breast tumors, draining lymph nodes, adjacent tissues. One entry per CDR3 protein results from TCRdb running MiXCR on the multiplex PCR reads. In the table there are around 290,000 distinct CDR3 sequences, more than 30% of which are singletons. Samples came from axillary lymph nodes draining the breast cancer. The sequencing input was axillary lymph node tissue. The receptors here all came from a female donor with breast cancer. Some clones in this sample may be carry-over from other donors' samples.

The chain is built from TRBV10-1 and TRBJ2-1; D perhaps matches TRBD1 (5 bases). The V gene lost 8 bases and the J gene lost 7 bases, with 15 bases spanning the gap. Germline assignment: CDR1 WNHNN and CDR2 SYGVQD (reference sequence). CDR3 size: 13 residues. CDR3 residues: CASPGIIGNEQFF. In DNA form, the CDR3 reads TGCGCCAGCCCAGGGATTATAGGGAATGAGCAGTTCTTC.

This clonotype was counted ten times or more. V and J are TRBV5-5 and TRBJ2-3; TRBD2 matches at 9 bases. Germline-derived CDR1 and CDR2 are SGHKS and YYEKEE (reference sequence). J gave up 4 bases and V 0 bases, and 6 bases lay outside the gene matches. CDR3 length: 16 amino acids. The CDR3 spells CASSLGAGGPSDTQYF. CDR3 DNA sequence: TGTGCCAGCAGCTTGGGGGCGGGAGGGCCGTCAGATACGCAGTATTTT.

The rearrangement joins TRBV7-9 to TRBJ2-5; the match to TRBD2 covers 13 bases. The V gene end was trimmed by 4 bases and the J gene end by 5 bases; junction bases not matched to a gene: 4. Germline CDR1 is SEHNR and CDR2 is FQNEAQ (reference sequence). The CDR3 length is 15 residues. The CDR3 bases are TGTGCCAGCAGCTCGGGACTAGCGGGAAGGGAGACCCAGTACTTC. Its protein is CASSSGLAGRETQYF. The entire variable domain, with the rest obtained from reference TRBV7-9 and TRBJ2-5, is as follows: DTGVSQNPRHKITKRGQNVTFRCDPISEHNRLYWYRQTLGQGPEFLTYFQNEAQLEKSRLLSDRFSAERPKGSFSTLEIQRTEQGDSAMYLCASSSGLAGRETQYFGPGTRLLVL.

This clonotype has ten or more counts. An end of the junction does not agree with germline; a read error may underlie this. This rearrangement joins TRBV7-7 to TRBJ2-2, with unresolved D. Germline-derived CDR1 and CDR2 are SSHAT and FNYEAQ (reference sequence). The CDR3 loop spans 13 amino acids. For the CDR3, the DNA is TGTGCTAGCAGCTTGAGGCCTTCAGGGGAGCTGTTTTTT. Protein product: CASSLRPSGELFF.

This clonotype was counted only a few times. The chain carries TRBV7-6 and TRBJ2-4, with 9 bases lining up with TRBD2. CDR3 size: 15 residues. Germline V lookup: CDR1 SGHVS, CDR2 FNYEAQ. The V gene end was trimmed by 2 bases and the J gene end by 6 bases; junction bases not matched to a gene: 5. CDR3 in amino acids: CASSLLAGSPNIQYF. The CDR3 DNA sequence: TGTGCCAGCAGCTTACTAGCGGGATCTCCAAACATTCAGTACTTC.

The rearrangement uses TRBV30 and TRBJ1-5, with 8 bases that match TRBD1. Germline values: CDR1 GTSNPN, CDR2 SVGIG (reference sequence). This CDR3 has 16 amino acids. Unmatched junction bases numbered 11, after V lost 2 bases and J lost 5 bases. The CDR3 DNA is TGTGCCTGGAGTACCAGGACAGGGAGGTTCGATCAGCCCCAGCATTTT. It codes for CAWSTRTGRFDQPQHF.

This clonotype occurred a few times. J is TRBJ2-1 and V is TRBV6-5, with 8 positions matching TRBD2. The trim removed 6 bases at V and 6 bases at J, leaving 10 bases unmatched. CDR1 is MNHEY, CDR2 SVGAGI, per germline. This CDR3 comprises 15 residues. This CDR3 reads CASSIREGLGNEQFF. CDR3 bases: TGTGCCAGCAGCATCCGGGAGGGCCTTGGCAATGAGCAGTTCTTC.

This clonotype has a count of ten or more. This chain uses TRBV4-3 with TRBJ2-6; weak D call: TRBD1 (5 bases). The length of the CDR3 is 16 residues. V dropped 5 bases and J dropped 0 bases, with 11 bases sitting between them. CDR1 LGHNA and CDR2 YSLEER come from the germline V gene. The CDR3 sequence: CASSYRQSSGANVLTF. The CDR3 region has the DNA TGCGCCAGCAGCTATAGACAGTCCTCTGGGGCCAACGTCCTGACTTTC.